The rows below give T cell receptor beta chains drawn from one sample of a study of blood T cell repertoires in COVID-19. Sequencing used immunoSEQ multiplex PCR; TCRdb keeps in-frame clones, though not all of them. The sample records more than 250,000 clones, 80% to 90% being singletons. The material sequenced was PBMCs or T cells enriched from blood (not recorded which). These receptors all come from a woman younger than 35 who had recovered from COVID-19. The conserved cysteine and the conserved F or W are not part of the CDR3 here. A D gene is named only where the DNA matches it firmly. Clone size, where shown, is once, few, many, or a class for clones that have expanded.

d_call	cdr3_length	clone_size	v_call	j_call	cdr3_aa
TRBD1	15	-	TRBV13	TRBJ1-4	ASGVRGTGQGGEKLF
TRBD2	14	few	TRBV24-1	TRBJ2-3	ATSDPGRGRTDTQY
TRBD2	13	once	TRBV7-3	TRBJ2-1	ASSLSGSGYNEQF
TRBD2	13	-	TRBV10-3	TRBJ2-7	AIRDQTSGLYEQY
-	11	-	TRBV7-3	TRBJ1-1	ASSSQENTEAF
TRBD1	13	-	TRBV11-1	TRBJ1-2	ASRSGTGDLYGYT
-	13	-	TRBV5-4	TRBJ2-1	ASSRASVSYNEQF
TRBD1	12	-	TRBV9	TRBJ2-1	ASSVSQGYVEQF
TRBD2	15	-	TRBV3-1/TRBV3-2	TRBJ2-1	ASSQTTGPAGGNEQF
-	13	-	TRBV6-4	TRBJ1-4	ASSDSAGANEKLF
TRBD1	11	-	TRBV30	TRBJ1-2	AWVGTGEFGYT
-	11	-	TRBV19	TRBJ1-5	ASSTGGESTQH
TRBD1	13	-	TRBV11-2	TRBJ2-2	ASSLQGARVGELF
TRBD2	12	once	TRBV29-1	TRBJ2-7	SVVATSGMYEQY
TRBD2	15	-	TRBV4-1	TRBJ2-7	ASSQGIGSGSSYEQY
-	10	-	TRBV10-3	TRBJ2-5	AISDLQETQY
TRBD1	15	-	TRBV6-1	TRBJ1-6	ASSEYGQGANNSPLH
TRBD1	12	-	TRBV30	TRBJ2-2	AWRNRGRTGELF
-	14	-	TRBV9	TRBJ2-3	ASSVAPGVRTDTQY
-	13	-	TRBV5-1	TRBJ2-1	ASSTTGSYYNEQF
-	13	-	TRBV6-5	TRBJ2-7	ASTEGRLEVTEQY
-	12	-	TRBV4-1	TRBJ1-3	ASSSGTTGNTIY
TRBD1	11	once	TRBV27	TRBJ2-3	ASSGQGVDTQY
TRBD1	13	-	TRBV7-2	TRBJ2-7	ASSQDRAEAYEQY
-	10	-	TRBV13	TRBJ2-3	ASSFGLDTQY
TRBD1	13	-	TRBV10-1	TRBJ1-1	ASSDGTASYTEAF
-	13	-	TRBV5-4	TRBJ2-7	ASSLGLGSSDEQY
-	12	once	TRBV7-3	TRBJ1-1	ASSLGRGSGEAF
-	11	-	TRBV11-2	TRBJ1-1	ASSATGSPEAF